These 14 T cell receptor beta chains originate from one sample sequenced in a study of T-cell memory formation after mild COVID-19. TCRdb reprocessed the 5' RACE reads via MiXCR and lists one record per CDR3 protein. The sample includes hundreds of thousands of distinct CDR3 sequences, about 20% seen only once; the top ten take around 9.2%. Sequenced: PBMCs or a T cell subset sorted from them (not recorded which). These receptors originate from an adult woman who had mild COVID-19 (a few samples of this study predate the infection). Cell type and time point are not known.

This clonotype was observed many times. CDR3 sequence: CASSYQGNQPQHF. DNA for the CDR3: TGTGCCAGCAGCTATCAGGGTAATCAGCCCCAGCATTTT. J is TRBJ1-5 and V is TRBV7-2, with a possible D match to TRBD1 (5 bases). CDR1 is SGHTA, CDR2 FQGNSA, per germline. Trimming removed 4 bases from V and 4 bases from J, with 8 bases in between. The CDR3 spans 13 residues.

This chain connects TRBV6-6 to TRBJ2-7; tentatively, D is TRBD1 (6 bases). Germline values: CDR1 MNHNY, CDR2 SVGAGI (reference sequence). The CDR3 extends over 15 amino acids. The germline V and J ends were trimmed by 2 bases and 3 bases, with 14 bases remaining between them. The CDR3 here is CASSYSQRGIYEQYF. CDR3 DNA sequence: TGTGCCAGCAGTTACAGCCAGAGGGGGATCTACGAGCAGTACTTC.

The chain joins TRBV27 to TRBJ1-2, with a tentative D call TRBD1 (6 bases). The CDR3 is 13 residues long. Between the trimmed V and J ends, which lost 5 bases and 6 bases, there was a span of 13 bases. Germline V gives CDR1 MNHEY, CDR2 SMNVEV (reference sequence). This chain's CDR3 is CASSPAGAHGYTF. The DNA of the CDR3 is TGTGCCAGCAGTCCCGCAGGGGCCCATGGCTACACCTTC.

The chain has TRBV4-1 and TRBJ2-2; D is possibly TRBD1 (5 bases). This CDR3 has 13 residues. Trimming took off 6 bases at V and 2 bases at J, with 7 bases between the two ends. Germline-derived CDR1 and CDR2 are MGHRA and YSYEKL. The CDR3, as DNA: TGCGCCAGCAGGGGGCACAACACCGGGGAGCTGTTTTTT. It specifies CASRGHNTGELFF.

This clonotype was seen only a few times. One junction end does not reproduce the germline sequence, and a read error may be involved. This chain joins TRBV6-2 or TRBV6-3 and TRBJ2-1, with a tentative D call TRBD2 (6 bases). The germline gives CDR1 MNHEY, CDR2 SVGEGT. There are 12 residues in the CDR3. CDR3 sequence: CASSYWDSSPVF. The CDR3 DNA is TGTGCCAGCAGTTACTGGGACTCCAGCCCGGTCTTC.

This clonotype has only a few counts. The CDR3 coding sequence is TGTGCCAGCAGCCAACGAGTTAGCGGAGGGAGCTCCTACAATGAGCAGTTCTTC. Translation: CASSQRVSGGSSYNEQFF. The J gene is TRBJ2-1, the V gene TRBV4-2, with a weak D call TRBD2 (6 bases). The CDR3 totals 18 residues. Germline V gene lookup returns CDR1 LGHNA and CDR2 YNFKEQ. The V gene lost 2 bases and the J gene lost 0 bases, with 17 bases spanning the gap.

The rearrangement links TRBV7-9 to TRBJ2-1; 7 bases are a match to TRBD1. CDR3 size: 20 residues. The germline CDR1 and CDR2 sequences are SEHNR and FQNEAQ (reference sequence). V was clipped by 3 bases and J by 0 bases; unmatched bases: 17. The CDR3 DNA reads TGTGCCAGCAGCTTTCCCCAGGCCCCCGGACAGGCCAGCTCCTACAATGAGCAGTTCTTC. Translated, it gives CASSFPQAPGQASSYNEQFF.

The J gene is TRBJ2-3, the V gene TRBV4-2; 9 bases align to TRBD2. The CDR3 runs to 18 residues. V dropped 1 base and J dropped 0; count of bases not matched to a gene: 8. Per germline, CDR1 LGHNA and CDR2 YNFKEQ. CDR3 amino acids: CASSQAPLAGTSTDTQYF. CDR3 nucleotides: TGTGCCAGCAGCCAAGCCCCCCTAGCGGGAACAAGCACAGATACGCAGTATTTT.

The V and J genes are TRBV6-2 or TRBV6-3 and TRBJ2-1; 7 nucleotides agree with TRBD1. J lost 11 bases, V lost 5 bases, and 3 bases had no gene match. This CDR3 is 11 amino acids long. The germline V gene encodes CDR1 MNHEY and CDR2 SVGEGT. CDR3 bases: TGTGCCAGCAGTCTACAGGGGAAGCAGTTCTTC. This codes for CASSLQGKQFF.

The rearrangement uses TRBV3-1 and TRBJ2-1; D gene ambiguous. V was shortened by 3 bases and J by 5 bases, with 8 bases between the two germline ends. Per the germline V gene, CDR1 is LGHDT and CDR2 is YNNKEL (reference sequence). This CDR3 comprises 13 residues. CDR3 DNA sequence: TGTGCCAGCAGCCATTGGAAGAACAATGAGCAGTTCTTC. The encoded protein is CASSHWKNNEQFF.

This rearrangement joins TRBV11-1 to TRBJ2-1; D is ambiguous. CDR1 SGHAT and CDR2 FQDESV come from the germline V gene (reference sequence). The CDR3 has 17 amino acids. The germline V and J ends were trimmed by 0 bases and 6 bases, with 18 bases remaining between them. The CDR3: CASSLAPAPLESNEQFF. CDR3 DNA sequence: TGTGCCAGCAGCTTAGCGCCGGCCCCCTTAGAGTCCAATGAGCAGTTCTTC.

The genes are TRBV5-6 and TRBJ1-1; D perhaps matches TRBD1 (5 bases). V lost 2 bases and J 1 base, leaving 12 bases between the germline ends. This CDR3 spans 15 amino acids. Looked up from germline, CDR1 is SGHDT and CDR2 is YYEEEE. CDR3: CASSFISGGNTEAFF. Here the CDR3 DNA reads TGTGCCAGCAGCTTTATATCCGGGGGGAACACTGAAGCTTTCTTT. Drawing the rest from reference TRBV5-6 and TRBJ1-1, the complete variable domain is DAGVTQSPTHLIKTRGQQVTLRCSPKSGHDTVSWYQQALGQGPQFIFQYYEEEERQRGNFPDRFSGHQFPNYSSELNVNALLLGDSALYLCASSFISGGNTEAFFGQGTRLTVV.

The chain combines TRBV12-3 or TRBV12-4 with TRBJ1-5; 12 bases match TRBD1. The CDR3 consists of 17 residues. With V trimmed by 6 bases and J by 0 bases, 6 bases remained unmatched. The CDR3 reads CASRGGTGGRSNQPQHF. The DNA for the CDR3 is TGTGCCAGCAGAGGAGGGACAGGGGGCCGTAGCAATCAGCCCCAGCATTTT.

CDR3 DNA: TGCGCCAGCAGCGTATACTTAGAGGAGGTAAAACAGCTCTCTAACGGCTACACCTTC. Protein: CASSVYLEEVKQLSNGYTF. This chain joins TRBV10-1 and TRBJ1-2; no clear D gene. CDR1 WNHNN and CDR2 SYGVQD come from the germline V gene (reference sequence). This CDR3 is 19 amino acids long. V was shortened by 6 bases and J by 8 bases, with 34 bases between the two germline ends.